This TCR beta chain was captured by sequencing in a study of blood T cell repertoires in COVID-19. Study overall: Collection of acute and convalescent COVID-19 samples took place in the United States, Italy and Spain. The analysed material was cDNA or gDNA that came from T cells, B-cell-depleted T cells, or PBMCs.

Per the original data handling: Estimation of nucleated cell counts was performed using reference gene primer amplification. TCRdb's copy holds only in-frame clones and misses some; the assay was immunoSEQ multiplex PCR. V, J and clone size derive from that table, while D and trimming were established from the DNA sequence. The sample carries over 110,000 clones, 81% recorded once. A note on this clone: Sequence at one end of the junction differs from germline and may be a read error.

Sequenced material: peripheral blood. This clonotype was obtained from a human donor in a cohort sampled during active COVID-19.

The CDR3 nucleotides read TGTGCCAGCAGCGAAGGGACACTGAACACCGGGGAGCTGTTTTTT. Translated, it gives CASSEGTLNTGELFF. V and J are TRBV2 and TRBJ2-2; maybe TRBD1 (6 bases). The CDR3 contains 15 residues. Germline V gene lookup returns CDR1 SNHLY and CDR2 FYNNEI.